These T cell receptor beta chains were read from a single sample in a study of radiation and T cells in renal cell carcinoma. Data came from immunoSEQ multiplex PCR; TCRdb stores just in-frame clones and leaves some out. The data show 70,000 to 95,000 clones, about 79% seen once. Sequenced here: blood, sampled from a patient whose treatment included radiotherapy and nephrectomy. Source of these receptors: a man between 60 and 75 years old with renal cell carcinoma. Each CDR3 is given with its conserved first and last residue. Each record gives: clone size, D gene, V gene, J gene, CDR3 protein, CDR3 DNA. A D gene is named only where the DNA matches it firmly. Size is omitted from some rows. Given values are once, few, many or a class for expanded clones.

>-|-|TRBV6-6|TRBJ1-5
CASSPARFNQPQHF
TGTGCCAGCTCCCCGGCAAGGTTCAATCAGCCCCAGCATTTT
>-|-|TRBV7-9|TRBJ2-3
CASSSLWTDSTDTQYF
TGTGCCAGCAGCTCTCTATGGACAGATAGCACAGATACGCAGTATTTT
>-|-|TRBV15|TRBJ1-5
CATSRDGNRNTHQPQHF
TGTGCCACCAGCAGAGATGGGAACAGGAATACACACCAGCCCCAGCATTTT
>once|TRBD2|TRBV19|TRBJ2-7
CASSIPWTGTSVYEQYF
TGTGCCAGTAGTATCCCGTGGACCGGGACTAGCGTCTACGAGCAGTACTTC
>-|-|TRBV15|TRBJ2-7
CATSATGLTYEQYF
TGTGCCACCAGCGCAACGGGCCTAACCTACGAGCAGTACTTC
>few|TRBD2|TRBV6-1|TRBJ2-1
CASTGLAGGGNEQFF
TGTGCCAGCACCGGACTAGCGGGAGGGGGGAATGAGCAGTTCTTC
>-|-|TRBV5-1|TRBJ2-2
CASSHGRVDTGELFF
TGCGCCAGCAGCCACGGACGGGTAGACACCGGGGAGCTGTTTTTT
>-|TRBD2|TRBV7-8|TRBJ2-5
CASSLSAGAGETQYF
TGTGCCAGCAGCTTATCCGCGGGAGCGGGAGAGACCCAGTACTTC
>-|-|TRBV19|TRBJ2-5
CASSIGGTRGETQYF
TGTGCCAGTAGTATCGGCGGGACGCGGGGAGAGACCCAGTACTTC
>-|-|TRBV18|TRBJ2-5
CASSPNQETQYF
TGTGCCAGCTCACCTAACCAGGAGACCCAGTACTTC
>once|TRBD2|TRBV27|TRBJ2-1
CASSQIPRTSGRDEQFF
TGTGCCAGCAGCCAGATACCGAGGACTAGCGGGAGAGATGAGCAGTTCTTC
>-|-|TRBV6-6|TRBJ2-3
CASSYPDSGNTQYF
TGTGCCAGCAGTTACCCCGACAGTGGCAATACGCAGTATTTT
>-|-|TRBV7-9|TRBJ1-5
CASSLGGGVLQPQHF
TGTGCCAGCAGCTTAGGGGGGGGAGTCCTTCAGCCCCAGCATTTT
>-|TRBD1|TRBV2|TRBJ2-2
CASSEIWTGLGGELFF
TGTGCCAGCAGTGAAATTTGGACAGGGCTGGGCGGGGAGCTGTTTTTT
>-|TRBD2|TRBV6-1|TRBJ2-7
CASSEATSGGEQYF
TGTGCCAGCAGTGAAGCTACTAGCGGGGGCGAGCAGTACTTC
>-|TRBD2|TRBV10-3|TRBJ2-7
CAAQAGQTYEQYF
TGTGCCGCTCAAGCGGGGCAGACGTACGAGCAGTACTTC
>-|-|TRBV9|TRBJ1-4
CASSVGIRGMSEKLFF
TGTGCCAGCAGCGTAGGGATCAGGGGTATGAGTGAAAAACTGTTTTTT
>once|-|TRBV28|TRBJ2-7
CASSFAGSKPYEQYF
TGTGCCAGCAGTTTCGCCGGGAGTAAGCCCTACGAGCAGTACTTC
>-|-|TRBV7-2|TRBJ2-1
CASSPLRREWNEQFF
TGTGCCAGCAGCCCCCTGAGAAGGGAATGGAATGAGCAGTTCTTC
>once|-|TRBV5-1|TRBJ1-4
CASSLGGTNEKLFF
TGCGCCAGCAGCTTAGGAGGGACGAATGAAAAACTGTTTTTT
>-|-|TRBV5-1|TRBJ2-2
CASSLGLGRTGELFF
TGCGCCAGCAGCTTGGGACTAGGGAGGACCGGGGAGCTGTTTTTT
>-|TRBD2|TRBV4-1|TRBJ2-2
CASSQAGLAGGVGELFF
TGCGCCAGCAGCCAAGCGGGACTAGCGGGAGGGGTCGGGGAGCTGTTTTTT
>-|TRBD1|TRBV25-1|TRBJ1-2
CASSERGQGGYRYTF
TGTGCCAGCAGCGAGAGGGGGCAGGGTGGCTATCGCTACACCTTC
>once|-|TRBV23-1|TRBJ1-5
CASSHRQLGPYSNQPQHF
TGCGCCAGCAGTCATCGACAGTTAGGTCCATATAGCAATCAGCCCCAGCATTTT
>-|-|TRBV6-6|TRBJ1-1
CASSPKGGVVAAFF
TGTGCCAGCAGTCCGAAGGGCGGGGTTGTTGCGGCTTTCTTT
>-|-|TRBV6-1|TRBJ1-5
CASTLTPHNQPQHF
TGTGCCAGCACCCTCACCCCCCACAATCAGCCCCAGCATTTT
>few|TRBD2|TRBV7-2|TRBJ2-7
CASSRRTSGLYEQYF
TGTGCCAGCAGCCGCCGGACTAGCGGGCTCTACGAGCAGTACTTC
>few|-|TRBV29-1|TRBJ1-1
CSVENSYGANTEAFF
TGCAGCGTTGAAAATTCGTACGGGGCGAACACTGAAGCTTTCTTT
>-|TRBD1|TRBV4-1|TRBJ1-6
CASSRGQGQNSPLHF
TGCGCCAGCAGCCGGGGACAGGGTCAGAATTCACCCCTCCACTTT
>-|-|TRBV30|TRBJ1-4
CAWSPLSVGMNGNEKLFF
TGTGCCTGGAGTCCCTTATCAGTTGGTATGAACGGGAATGAAAAACTGTTTTTT
>-|TRBD1|TRBV5-1|TRBJ2-6
CASTGGTGANVLTF
TGCGCCAGCACAGGGGGTACTGGGGCCAACGTCCTGACTTTC
>-|-|TRBV6-1|TRBJ1-3
CASGAGMTSGNTIYF
TGTGCCAGCGGGGCAGGGATGACCTCTGGAAACACCATATATTTT
>-|-|TRBV28|TRBJ2-5
CASTPSGSPRETQYF
TGTGCCAGCACCCCCTCGGGGAGCCCTAGGGAGACCCAGTACTTC
>-|-|TRBV19|TRBJ1-2
CASSIEPLGSPLKTF
TGTGCCAGTAGTATAGAGCCCCTGGGCAGCCCTTTGAAGACCTTC
>-|-|TRBV7-9|TRBJ2-6
CASTESGANVLTF
TGTGCCAGCACCGAAAGTGGGGCCAACGTCCTGACTTTC
>-|-|TRBV18|TRBJ2-7
CASSQSFSYEQYF
TGTGCCAGCTCCCAAAGCTTCTCCTACGAGCAGTACTTC
>-|TRBD1|TRBV5-1|TRBJ1-4
CASSYDPGQFNEKLFF
TGCGCCAGCAGCTACGACCCGGGACAGTTTAATGAAAAACTGTTTTTT
>-|-|TRBV6-1|TRBJ2-3
CASSGGHTDTQYF
TGTGCCAGCAGTGGAGGGCATACAGATACGCAGTATTTT
>-|-|TRBV4-2|TRBJ2-7
CASSQDHGGAPYEQYF
TGTGCCAGCAGCCAAGACCATGGTGGGGCACCCTACGAGCAGTACTTC
>-|-|TRBV30|TRBJ1-2
CAWSVGRVGYGYTF
TGTGCCTGGAGTGTAGGGAGGGTGGGGTATGGCTACACCTTC
>few|TRBD1|TRBV19|TRBJ2-2
CASRSPGGTGELFF
TGTGCCAGTAGATCTCCAGGGGGCACCGGGGAGCTGTTTTTT
>-|TRBD1|TRBV10-3|TRBJ2-3
CAISEPSTGVDTQYF
TGTGCCATCAGTGAGCCTTCAACAGGGGTAGATACGCAGTATTTT
>-|-|TRBV6-5|TRBJ1-2
CASSYDGRVSYGYTF
TGTGCCAGCAGTTACGATGGCAGGGTGAGCTATGGCTACACCTTC
>many|TRBD1|TRBV5-6|TRBJ2-7
CASSLGQGAYEQYF
TGTGCCAGCAGCTTGGGACAGGGGGCCTACGAGCAGTACTTC
>-|-|TRBV5-4|TRBJ1-2
CASSQDNQATYGYTF
TGCGCCAGCAGCCAAGATAACCAGGCCACCTATGGCTACACCTTC
>-|-|TRBV28|TRBJ1-2
CASSLDPLYGYTF
TGTGCCAGCAGTTTAGATCCCCTCTATGGCTACACCTTC
>-|-|TRBV28|TRBJ1-1
CASSLWYLENTEAFF
TGTGCCAGCAGTTTATGGTACCTAGAGAACACTGAAGCTTTCTTT
>-|-|TRBV6-4|TRBJ1-5
CASSVRQVRSNQPQHF
TGTGCCAGCAGTGTTAGACAGGTACGGAGCAATCAGCCCCAGCATTTT
>-|TRBD2|TRBV27|TRBJ2-1
CASSKLAGVGSYNEQFF
TGTGCCAGCAGTAAACTAGCGGGAGTGGGCTCCTACAATGAGCAGTTCTTC
>-|-|TRBV30|TRBJ2-3
CAWSVRVGIARTDTQYF
TGTGCCTGGAGTGTACGGGTTGGGATAGCACGCACAGATACGCAGTATTTT
>once|-|TRBV5-1|TRBJ2-2
CASSLEGLVSAGELFF
TGCGCCAGCAGCTTGGAAGGGCTAGTCAGTGCCGGGGAGCTGTTTTTT
>-|-|TRBV6-5|TRBJ2-3
CASSARSTDTQYF
TGTGCCAGCAGCGCCCGAAGCACAGATACGCAGTATTTT
>-|-|TRBV9|TRBJ2-3
CASSIKGRKADTQYF
TGTGCCAGCAGCATTAAGGGGCGGAAGGCAGATACGCAGTATTTT
>few|-|TRBV2|TRBJ1-2
CAMDDRSSYGYTF
TGTGCCATGGACGACAGGTCGTCTTATGGCTACACCTTC
>-|TRBD1|TRBV18|TRBJ1-2
CASSPATGTGLYGYTF
TGTGCCAGCTCACCAGCCACCGGGACAGGACTATATGGCTACACCTTC